This TCR beta chain derives from a study of control samples from healthy donors and cancer patients. The protocol was immunoSEQ multiplex PCR, while the TCRdb copy is restricted to in-frame clones and leaves out a portion. The sample shows about 110,000 clones, 88% of them seen only once. V gave up 0 bases and J gave up 0 bases; unmatched junction bases: 9. In germline, CDR1 is SGDLS, CDR2 YYNGEE. The CDR3 totals 18 residues. The chain employs TRBV9 and TRBJ1-3, with 7 positions matching TRBD1. Input material: PBMCs. The source of this sequence is a woman between 55 and 75 years old with lung cancer. In DNA, the CDR3 is TGTGCCAGCAGCGTAGGACAAGGGGGCCTCTTCTCTGGAAACACCATATATTTT. Its protein product is CASSVGQGGLFSGNTIYF.